This TCR beta chain was sequenced in a study of blood T cell repertoires in COVID-19. Clones were sequenced by immunoSEQ multiplex PCR, and TCRdb holds only the in-frame ones, with some missing. The profile covers under 130,000 clones, with roughly nine tenths appearing a single time and 3.1% taken by the ten largest. The length of the CDR3 is 13 residues. The V gene lost 5 bases and the J gene lost 4 bases, with 11 bases spanning the gap. This chain links TRBV12-3 or TRBV12-4 with TRBJ1-2; D remains unclear. The sample consisted of peripheral blood. This clonotype was sampled from a man aged 50-59 years in a cohort sampled during active COVID-19. For the CDR3, the DNA is TGTGCCAGCAGTCCCCCGCGCCGCTATGGCTACACCTTC. Encoded protein: CASSPPRRYGYTF.